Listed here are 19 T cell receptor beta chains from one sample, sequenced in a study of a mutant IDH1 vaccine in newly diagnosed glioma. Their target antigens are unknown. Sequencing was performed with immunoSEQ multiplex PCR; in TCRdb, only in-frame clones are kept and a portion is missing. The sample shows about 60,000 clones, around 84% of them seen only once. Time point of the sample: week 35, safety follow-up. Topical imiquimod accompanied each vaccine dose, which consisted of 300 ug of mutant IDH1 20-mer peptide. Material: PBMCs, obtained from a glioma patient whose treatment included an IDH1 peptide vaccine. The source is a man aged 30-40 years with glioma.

In DNA form, the CDR3 reads TGTGCCAGCAGTCCCAGGGACAGCAACTATGGCTACACCTTC. Its translation is CASSPRDSNYGYTF. The chain joins TRBV7-9 to TRBJ1-2, with 7 bases fitting TRBD1. The CDR3 length is 14 residues. The germline gives CDR1 SEHNR, CDR2 FQNEAQ (reference sequence). V was pared by 6 bases and J by 2 bases, with 6 bases of the junction left unmatched.

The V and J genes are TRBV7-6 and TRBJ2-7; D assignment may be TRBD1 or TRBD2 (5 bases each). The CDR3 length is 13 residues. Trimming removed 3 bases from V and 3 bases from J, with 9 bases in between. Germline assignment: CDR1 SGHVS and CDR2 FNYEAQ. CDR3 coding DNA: TGTGCCAGCAGCTTTAGGGACGGCTACGAGCAGTACTTC. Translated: CASSFRDGYEQYF.

Here the CDR3 DNA reads TGTGCCAGCAGCCAAGATCGGAGTCGGAGCCCCGGGGAGCTGTTTTTT. Protein sequence: CASSQDRSRSPGELFF. This chain uses TRBV4-2 with TRBJ2-2; D is uncertain. The germline V gene encodes CDR1 LGHNA and CDR2 YNFKEQ. The V and J ends lost 0 bases and 6 bases respectively, with 14 bases between them. This CDR3 has 16 residues.

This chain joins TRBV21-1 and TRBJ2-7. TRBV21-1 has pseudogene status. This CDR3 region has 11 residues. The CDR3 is CASSPSAEQYF. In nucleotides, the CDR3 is TGTGCCAGCAGCCCCTCAGCCGAGCAGTACTTC.

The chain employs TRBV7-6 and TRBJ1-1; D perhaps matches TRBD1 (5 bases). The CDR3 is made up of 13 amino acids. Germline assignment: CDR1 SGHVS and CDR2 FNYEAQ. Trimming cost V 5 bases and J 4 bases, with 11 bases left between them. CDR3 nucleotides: TGTGCCAGCAGCCTCGGCGGGGGCACTGAAGCTTTCTTT. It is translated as CASSLGGGTEAFF.

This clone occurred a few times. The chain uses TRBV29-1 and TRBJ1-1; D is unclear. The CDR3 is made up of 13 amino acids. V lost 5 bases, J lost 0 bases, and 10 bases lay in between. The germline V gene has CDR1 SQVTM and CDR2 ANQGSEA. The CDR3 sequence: CSVFRDLNTEAFF. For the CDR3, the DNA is TGCAGCGTTTTCCGGGATTTGAACACTGAAGCTTTCTTT.

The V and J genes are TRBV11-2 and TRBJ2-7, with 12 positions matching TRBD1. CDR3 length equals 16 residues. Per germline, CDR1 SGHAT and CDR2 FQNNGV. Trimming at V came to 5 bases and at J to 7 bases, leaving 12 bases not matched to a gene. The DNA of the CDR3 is TGTGCCAGCAGCCCAAGGGGGGGACAGGGGGCTTGGGAGCAGTACTTC. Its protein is CASSPRGGQGAWEQYF.

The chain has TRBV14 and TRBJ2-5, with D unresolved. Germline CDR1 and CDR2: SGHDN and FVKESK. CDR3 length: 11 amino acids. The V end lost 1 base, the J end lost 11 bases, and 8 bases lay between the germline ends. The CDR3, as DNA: TGTGCCAGCAGCCAAGGCCTGGAGCAGTACTTC. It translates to CASSQGLEQYF.

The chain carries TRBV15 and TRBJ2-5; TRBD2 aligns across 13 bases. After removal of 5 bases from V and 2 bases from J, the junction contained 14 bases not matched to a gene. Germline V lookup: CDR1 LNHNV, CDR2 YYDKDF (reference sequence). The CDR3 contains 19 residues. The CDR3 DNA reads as TGTGCCACCAGCCAGAGCGTACTAGCGGGGGGGCCGGTGCAAGAGACCCAGTACTTC. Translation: CATSQSVLAGGPVQETQYF.

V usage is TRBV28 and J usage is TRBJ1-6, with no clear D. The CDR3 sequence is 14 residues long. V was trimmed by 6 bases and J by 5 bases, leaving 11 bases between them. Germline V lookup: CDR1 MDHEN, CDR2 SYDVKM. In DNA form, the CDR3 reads TGTGCCAGCAGCCTAGGGTACGATAATTCACCCCTCCACTTT. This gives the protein CASSLGYDNSPLHF. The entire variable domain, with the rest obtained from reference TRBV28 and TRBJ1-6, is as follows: DVKVTQSSRYLVKRTGEKVFLECVQDMDHENMFWYRQDPGLGLRLIYFSYDVKMKEKGDIPEGYSVSREKKERFSLILESASTNQTSMYLCASSLGYDNSPLHFGNGTRLTVT.

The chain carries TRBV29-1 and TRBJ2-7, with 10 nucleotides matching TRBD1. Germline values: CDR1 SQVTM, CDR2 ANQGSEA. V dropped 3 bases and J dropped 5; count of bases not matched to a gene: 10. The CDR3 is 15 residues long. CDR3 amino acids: CSVDFRGTGENEQYF. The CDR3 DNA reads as TGCAGCGTTGATTTCCGTGGGACAGGGGAGAACGAGCAGTACTTC.

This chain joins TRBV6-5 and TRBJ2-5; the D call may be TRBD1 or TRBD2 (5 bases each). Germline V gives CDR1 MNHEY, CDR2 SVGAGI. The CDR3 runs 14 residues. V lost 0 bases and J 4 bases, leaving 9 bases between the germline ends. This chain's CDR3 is CASSYSGDPETQYF. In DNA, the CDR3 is TGTGCCAGCAGTTACTCCGGGGACCCAGAGACCCAGTACTTC.

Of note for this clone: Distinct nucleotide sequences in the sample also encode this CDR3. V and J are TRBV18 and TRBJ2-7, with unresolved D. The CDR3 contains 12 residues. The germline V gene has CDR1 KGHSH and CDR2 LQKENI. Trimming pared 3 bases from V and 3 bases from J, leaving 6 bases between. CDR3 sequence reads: CASSPSSYEQYF. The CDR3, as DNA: TGTGCCAGCTCACCCTCAAGCTACGAGCAGTACTTC.

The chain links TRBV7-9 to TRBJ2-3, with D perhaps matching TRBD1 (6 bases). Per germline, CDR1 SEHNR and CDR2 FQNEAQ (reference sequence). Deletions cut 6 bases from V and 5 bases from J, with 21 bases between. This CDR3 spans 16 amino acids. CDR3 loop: CASRPRLGGEGDTQYF. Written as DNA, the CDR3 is TGTGCCAGCAGACCGAGGTTAGGGGGAGAGGGAGATACGCAGTATTTT. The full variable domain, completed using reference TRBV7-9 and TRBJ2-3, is DTGVSQNPRHKITKRGQNVTFRCDPISEHNRLYWYRQTLGQGPEFLTYFQNEAQLEKSRLLSDRFSAERPKGSFSTLEIQRTEQGDSAMYLCASRPRLGGEGDTQYFGPGTRLTVL.

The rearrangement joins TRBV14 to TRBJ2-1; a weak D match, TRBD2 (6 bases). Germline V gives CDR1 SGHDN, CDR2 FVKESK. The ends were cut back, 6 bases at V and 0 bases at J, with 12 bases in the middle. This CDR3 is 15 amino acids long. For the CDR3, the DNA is TGTGCCAGCAGGGCGGGAACCATCTCCTACAATGAGCAGTTCTTC. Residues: CASRAGTISYNEQFF.

CDR3 sequence reads: CASSQDLLPTRAPNYGYTF. For the CDR3, the DNA is TGTGCCAGCAGCCAAGATCTCCTACCAACTCGTGCCCCTAACTATGGCTACACCTTC. The chain employs TRBV4-2 and TRBJ1-2; no reliable D call. Trimming shortened V by 0 bases and J by 0 bases, and 20 bases separated the two germline ends. The CDR3 sequence is 19 residues long. Per germline, CDR1 LGHNA and CDR2 YNFKEQ.

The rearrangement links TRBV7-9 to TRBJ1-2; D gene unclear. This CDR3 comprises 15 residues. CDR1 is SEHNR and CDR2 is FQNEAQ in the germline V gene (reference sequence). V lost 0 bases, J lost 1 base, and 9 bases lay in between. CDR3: CASSLAHPGNYGYTF. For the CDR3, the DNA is TGTGCCAGCAGCTTAGCGCATCCCGGTAACTATGGCTACACCTTC.

The CDR3 nucleotides read TGTGCCACCAGCAGATCTCGCCACGGGGAGCTGTTTTTT. Translation gives CATSRSRHGELFF. The gene calls are TRBV15 and TRBJ2-2, with unresolved D. CDR3 length: 13 residues. Trimming pared 2 bases from V and 7 bases from J, leaving 8 bases between. Germline V gives CDR1 LNHNV, CDR2 YYDKDF (reference sequence).

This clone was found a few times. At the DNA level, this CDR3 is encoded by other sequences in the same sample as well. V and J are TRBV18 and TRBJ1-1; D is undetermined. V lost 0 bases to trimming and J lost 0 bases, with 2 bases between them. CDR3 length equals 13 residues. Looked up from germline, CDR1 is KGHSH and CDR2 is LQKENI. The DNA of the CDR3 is TGTGCCAGCTCACCACCGGTGAACACTGAAGCTTTCTTT. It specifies CASSPPVNTEAFF.